This TCR beta chain was found in a study of blood T cell repertoires in COVID-19. In the study overall: Samples taken during acute and convalescent COVID-19 were collected in the United States, Italy and Spain. T cells, B-cell-depleted T cells, or PBMCs supplied cDNA or gDNA.

The V end lost 0 bases, the J end lost 2 bases, and 7 bases lay between the germline ends. Germline V CDR1 and CDR2: MGHRA, YSYEKL. The CDR3 contains 14 residues. The method was immunoSEQ multiplex PCR; TCRdb's version includes in-frame clones alone and lacks a portion of them. The data contain under 450,000 clones, about 89% of them singletons. Cohort assignment relied on participant-reported clinical history. Donors of Cohort 3 who recovered were those that had two negative PCRs, clearance, or symptom resolution. This clone was counted a single time. The sequenced sample consisted of PBMCs or T cells enriched from blood (not recorded which). The source of this sequence is a man younger than 45 who had recovered from COVID-19. The chain is built from TRBV4-1 and TRBJ1-2; D not resolved. The CDR3 loop reads CASSQDPVNYGYTF. The CDR3 DNA is TGCGCCAGCAGCCAAGATCCGGTGAACTATGGCTACACCTTC.